Included here is one T cell receptor beta chain sequence, with context. Antigen specificity is unknown. V was clipped by 3 bases and J by 2 bases; unmatched bases: 10. The length of the CDR3 is 16 residues. CDR1 and CDR2 (germline): SGHKS, YYEKEE (reference sequence). The sample comes from a study of shared clonotypes between healthy human individuals. Study conclusions and caveats: Incomplete sequencing of sorted subsets was indicated by rarefaction despite large depth. Relative to their counterparts shared across all four donors, non-shared clonotypes exhibited diminished generation probabilities. Only blood was sampled, and tissue TCR repertoires likely differ from blood ones.

Genomic DNA of every subset was divided equally among multiple immunoSEQ plates. Measured with immunoSEQ multiplex PCR; TCRdb has only the in-frame clones, and not every one. The sample holds over 1.4 million clones, approximately 96% seen once. What was sequenced was naive CD4+ T cells sorted from blood. The subset: CD45RA+ positively selected. J is TRBJ1-1 and V is TRBV5-5; TRBD1 matches 7 bases. The clonotype was recovered from a man aged 30 to 45 in good health. The CDR3 is CASSWRGLAQNTEAFF. The CDR3 nucleotides are TGTGCCAGCAGCTGGAGGGGGCTCGCGCAAAACACTGAAGCTTTCTTT.